This entry lists 19 T cell receptor beta chains sequenced from one sample in a study of blood T cell repertoires in COVID-19. Clones were sequenced by immunoSEQ multiplex PCR, and TCRdb holds only the in-frame ones, with some missing. Among fewer than 250,000 clones, 70% to 90% were seen once, and the ten largest hold 0.87%. The source material was PBMCs or T cells enriched from blood (not recorded which). These receptors were taken from a middle-aged man who had been exposed to COVID-19.

As for this clone: Relative to the germline gene, one junction end is altered; a read error may explain this. The chain links TRBV7-7 to TRBJ1-1, with 7 bases lining up with TRBD1. Germline V gives CDR1 SSHAT, CDR2 FNYEAQ (reference sequence). This CDR3 spans 15 amino acids. The CDR3 protein is CASSPQGLSNTEAFF. DNA for the CDR3: TGTGCTAGCAGCCCACAGGGGTTATCGAACACTGAAGCTTTCTTT.

This chain joins TRBV6-1 and TRBJ2-3, with a weak D call TRBD1 (7 bases). V was clipped by 3 bases and J by 1 base, with 23 bases between them. Germline CDR1 is MNHNS and CDR2 is SASEGT. The CDR3 runs 19 residues. In DNA form, the CDR3 reads TGTGCCAGCAGTGACCGTGGCCGACCAGGGGGGTCTGGCACAGATACGCAGTATTTT. Protein sequence: CASSDRGRPGGSGTDTQYF.

J is TRBJ2-2 and V is TRBV27; D remains unclear. V was cut by 6 bases and J by 5 bases, with 16 bases left in between. The V gene's germline CDR1 is MNHEY and CDR2 SMNVEV (reference sequence). CDR3 length: 15 residues. This CDR3 reads CASSRHTDLTGELFF. DNA of the CDR3: TGTGCCAGCAGCCGACACACCGACCTAACCGGGGAGCTGTTTTTT.

This clone is a singleton in its sample. The chain couples TRBV11-2 to TRBJ2-5, with 9 bases that match TRBD2. The V and J ends lost 5 bases and 5 bases, in that order; junction bases with no gene match: 18. Germline V lookup: CDR1 SGHAT, CDR2 FQNNGV. The CDR3 length is 18 residues. CDR3 protein: CASSRRLTSGSWVETQYF. DNA of the CDR3: TGTGCCAGCAGCCGTCGACTGACTAGCGGTTCATGGGTGGAGACCCAGTACTTC.

The chain recombines TRBV5-1 with TRBJ2-3; D is unresolved. The germline V gene encodes CDR1 SGHRS and CDR2 YFSETQ. There are 17 residues in the CDR3. The V and J ends lost 6 bases and 11 bases respectively, with 31 bases between them. CDR3: CASITAPHIGGPMKQYF. The CDR3 coding sequence is TGCGCCAGCATCACGGCCCCCCACATCGGCGGCCCCATGAAGCAGTATTTT.

The chain is built from TRBV18 and TRBJ2-5; 8 nucleotides agree with TRBD1. The germline gives CDR1 KGHSH, CDR2 LQKENI. The ends lost 1 base at V and 5 bases at J; junction bases unmatched: 9. CDR3 length: 16 amino acids. CDR3 amino acids: CASSPQSGGVWETQYF. The DNA for the CDR3 is TGTGCCAGCTCACCACAATCAGGGGGCGTCTGGGAGACCCAGTACTTC.

This chain joins TRBV10-3 and TRBJ2-2; D is ambiguous. Germline loops: CDR1 ENHRY, CDR2 SYGVKD. The CDR3 spans 13 residues. V was shortened by 5 bases and J by 6 bases, with 10 bases between the two germline ends. CDR3 loop: CAISSTSPGELFF. In DNA form, the CDR3 reads TGTGCCATCAGTTCCACTTCTCCCGGGGAGCTGTTTTTT.

The table lists this clone with a few counts. V and J are TRBV21-1 and TRBJ1-4; the table assigns TRBD1, which was not confirmed against the DNA. TRBV21-1 is a pseudogene segment. The CDR3 loop spans 17 amino acids. CDR3 DNA sequence: TGTGCCAGCAGCAAAGAAGGCCGGACAGTTCCACGTGAAAAACTGTTTTTT. It is translated as CASSKEGRTVPREKLFF.

The chain employs TRBV5-1 and TRBJ2-5; tentative D call: TRBD1 (6 bases). The CDR3 runs to 16 residues. Per the germline V gene, CDR1 is SGHRS and CDR2 is YFSETQ. V was pared by 0 bases and J by 4 bases, with 16 bases between. This chain's CDR3 is CASSLGGPQGGETQYF. CDR3 coding DNA: TGCGCCAGCAGCTTGGGGGGACCACAGGGCGGAGAGACCCAGTACTTC.

The chain joins TRBV5-1 to TRBJ1-5; unclear D gene. This CDR3 spans 15 amino acids. The germline V and J ends were trimmed by 5 bases and 0 bases, with 12 bases remaining between them. Germline V gene sequence: CDR1 SGHRS, CDR2 YFSETQ. CDR3 loop: CASRMDFSSNQPQHF. The CDR3, as DNA: TGCGCCAGCAGAATGGACTTCTCTAGCAATCAGCCCCAGCATTTT.

The gene calls are TRBV5-1 and TRBJ1-3; D unresolved. V was shortened by 0 bases and J by 4 bases, with 23 bases between the two germline ends. The length of the CDR3 is 19 residues. The germline gives CDR1 SGHRS, CDR2 YFSETQ. CDR3 amino acids: CASSLVGNMASGFGNTIYF. The CDR3, as DNA: TGCGCCAGCAGCTTGGTGGGTAATATGGCCAGCGGATTCGGAAACACCATATATTTT.

This clone came up a few times. At the DNA level, this CDR3 is encoded by other sequences in the same sample as well. The gene calls are TRBV5-1 and TRBJ1-1; tentative D call: TRBD1 (5 bases). CDR3 length: 13 amino acids. Per germline, CDR1 SGHRS and CDR2 YFSETQ. V was shortened by 2 bases and J by 0 bases, with 5 bases between the two germline ends. The CDR3 DNA sequence: TGCGCCAGCAGCTTAGGGGTGAACACTGAAGCTTTCTTT. Amino acid sequence: CASSLGVNTEAFF. Full variable domain (outside the CDR3, taken from reference TRBV5-1 and TRBJ1-1): KAGVTQTPRYLIKTRGQQVTLSCSPISGHRSVSWYQQTPGQGLQFLFEYFSETQRNKGNFPGRFSGRQFSNSRSEMNVSTLELGDSALYLCASSLGVNTEAFFGQGTRLTVV.

V is TRBV19 and J is TRBJ2-1, with TRBD2 matching over 10 bases. This CDR3 is 15 amino acids long. V shed 4 bases, J shed 6 bases, and the junction held 6 bases outside the gene matches. Germline V gives CDR1 LNHDA, CDR2 SQIVND (reference sequence). The CDR3 protein is CASSKTSGLTNEQFF. In DNA form, the CDR3 reads TGTGCCAGTAGTAAGACTAGCGGGCTTACCAATGAGCAGTTCTTC. Together with reference TRBV19 and TRBJ2-1, the CDR3 gives the full variable domain: DGGITQSPKYLFRKEGQNVTLSCEQNLNHDAMYWYRQDPGQGLRLIYYSQIVNDFQKGDIAEGYSVSREKKESFPLTVTSAQKNPTAFYLCASSKTSGLTNEQFFGPGTRLTVL.

This clone was observed once. The chain joins TRBV4-2 to TRBJ2-1; 7 bases map to TRBD2. Germline CDR1 LGHNA, CDR2 YNFKEQ. The CDR3 consists of 15 residues. Germline trimming cut 4 bases from V and 0 bases from J; bases unmatched to any gene: 3. CDR3 loop: CASSPRTSSYNEQFF. For the CDR3, the DNA is TGTGCCAGCAGCCCACGGACTAGCTCCTACAATGAGCAGTTCTTC.

The CDR3 here is CASSLPGWRSYEQYV. DNA of the CDR3: TGTGCCAGCAGTTTACCAGGGTGGCGGTCCTACGAGCAGTACGTC. The chain links TRBV28 to TRBJ2-7; tentatively, D is TRBD1 (5 bases). The V end lost 2 bases, the J end lost 1 base, and 12 bases lay between the germline ends. The CDR3 runs 15 residues. Looked up from germline, CDR1 is MDHEN and CDR2 is SYDVKM.

The chain combines TRBV5-1 with TRBJ2-2; no firm D call. Trimming took off 0 bases at V and 4 bases at J, with 7 bases between the two ends. In germline, CDR1 is SGHRS, CDR2 YFSETQ. The CDR3 is made up of 14 amino acids. The CDR3 reads CASSLVGSTGELFF. The CDR3 coding sequence is TGCGCCAGCAGCTTGGTCGGGTCCACCGGGGAGCTGTTTTTT.

The rearrangement uses TRBV20-1 and TRBJ1-2; D not resolved. The CDR3 loop spans 10 amino acids. From germline, CDR1 is DFQATT and CDR2 SNEGSKA (reference sequence). The CDR3 nucleotides are TGCAGCCCGAGGATCTATGGCTACACCTTC. Its translation: CSPRIYGYTF.

The rearrangement joins TRBV7-2 to TRBJ2-2, with TRBD2 matching 7 bases. Germline-derived CDR1 and CDR2 are SGHTA and FQGNSA. CDR3 length: 16 residues. The V and J ends lost 4 bases and 7 bases, in that order; junction bases with no gene match: 12. CDR3 DNA: TGTGCCAGCAGCTCCCGGAGCCCTGGGGGGGGCGGGGAGCTGTTTTTT. Translating gives CASSSRSPGGGGELFF.

The V and J genes are TRBV2 and TRBJ2-2; 9 nucleotides line up with TRBD1. The ends lost 6 bases at V and 5 bases at J; junction bases unmatched: 4. Per germline, CDR1 SNHLY and CDR2 FYNNEI. This CDR3 contains 14 residues. The CDR3 reads CASRTQGATGELFF. The CDR3 bases are TGTGCCAGCAGGACACAGGGGGCAACCGGGGAGCTGTTTTTT.